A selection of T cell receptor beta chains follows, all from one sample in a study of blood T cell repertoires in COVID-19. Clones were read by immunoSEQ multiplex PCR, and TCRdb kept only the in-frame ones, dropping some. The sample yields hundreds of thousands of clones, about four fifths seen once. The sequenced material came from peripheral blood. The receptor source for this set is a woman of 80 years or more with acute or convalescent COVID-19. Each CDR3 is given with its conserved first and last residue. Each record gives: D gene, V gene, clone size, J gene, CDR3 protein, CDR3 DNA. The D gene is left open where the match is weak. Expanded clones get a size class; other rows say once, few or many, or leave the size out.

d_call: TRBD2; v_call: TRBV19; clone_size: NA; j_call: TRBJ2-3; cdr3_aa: CASSMTGGSDTQYF; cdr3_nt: TGTGCCAGTAGTATGACGGGGGGGTCCGATACGCAGTATTTT
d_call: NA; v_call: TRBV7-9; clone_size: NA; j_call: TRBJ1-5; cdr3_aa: CASSLHANQPQHF; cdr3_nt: TGTGCCAGCAGCTTACACGCGAATCAGCCCCAGCATTTT
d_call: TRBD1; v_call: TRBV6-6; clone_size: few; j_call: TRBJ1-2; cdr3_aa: CASSYSVQGGYGYTF; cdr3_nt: TGTGCCAGCAGTTACTCGGTACAGGGGGGCTATGGCTACACCTTC
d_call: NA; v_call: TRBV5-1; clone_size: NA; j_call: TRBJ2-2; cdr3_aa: CASRSTGLSAGELFF; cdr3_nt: TGCGCCAGCAGATCGACAGGTTTATCAGCCGGGGAGCTGTTTTTT
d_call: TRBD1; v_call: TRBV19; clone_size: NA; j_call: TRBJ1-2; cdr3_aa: CASSIRQGANYGYTF; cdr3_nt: TGTGCCAGTAGTATCCGACAGGGAGCGAACTATGGCTACACCTTC
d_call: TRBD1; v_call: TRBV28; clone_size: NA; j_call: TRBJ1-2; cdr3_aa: CASSFSDRGYGYTF; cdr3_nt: TGTGCCAGCAGTTTTTCGGACAGGGGATATGGCTACACCTTC
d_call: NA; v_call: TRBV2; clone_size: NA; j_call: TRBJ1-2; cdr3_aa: CASRAGSYGYTF; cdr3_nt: TGTGCCAGCAGGGCCGGGAGCTATGGCTACACCTTC
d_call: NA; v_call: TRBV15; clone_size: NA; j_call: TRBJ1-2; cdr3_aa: CATSRDLSGGRGYTF; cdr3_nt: TGTGCCACCAGCAGAGATTTATCCGGGGGGAGGGGCTACACCTTC
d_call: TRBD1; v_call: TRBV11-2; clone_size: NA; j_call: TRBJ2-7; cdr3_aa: CASSLGTGGPSSYEQYF; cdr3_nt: TGTGCCAGCAGCTTGGGGACAGGGGGACCTAGCTCCTACGAGCAGTACTTC
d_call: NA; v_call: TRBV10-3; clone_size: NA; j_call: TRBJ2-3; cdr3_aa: CAISESAGGGTDTQYF; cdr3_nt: TGTGCCATCAGTGAGTCCGCGGGCGGGGGCACAGATACGCAGTATTTT
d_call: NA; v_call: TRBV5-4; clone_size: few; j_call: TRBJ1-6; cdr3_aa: CASSAQGPSNSPLHF; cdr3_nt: TGTGCCAGCAGCGCACAGGGACCGAGTAATTCACCCCTCCACTTT
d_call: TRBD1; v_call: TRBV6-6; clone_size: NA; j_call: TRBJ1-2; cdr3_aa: CASSLPGQGYGGYTF; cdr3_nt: TGTGCCAGCAGTCTGCCGGGACAGGGATATGGCGGCTACACCTTC
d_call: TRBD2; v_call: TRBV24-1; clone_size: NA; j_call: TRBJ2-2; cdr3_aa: CATSDPLAGYNTGELFF; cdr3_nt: TGTGCCACCAGTGACCCCCTAGCGGGGTACAACACCGGGGAGCTGTTTTTT